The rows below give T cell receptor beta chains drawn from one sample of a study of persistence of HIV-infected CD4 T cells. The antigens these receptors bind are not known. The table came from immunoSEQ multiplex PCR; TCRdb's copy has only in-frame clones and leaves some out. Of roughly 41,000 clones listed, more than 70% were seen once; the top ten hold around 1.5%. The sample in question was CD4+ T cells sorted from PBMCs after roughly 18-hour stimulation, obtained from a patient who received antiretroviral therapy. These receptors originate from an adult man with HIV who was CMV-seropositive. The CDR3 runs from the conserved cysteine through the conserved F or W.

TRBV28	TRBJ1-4	CASSSERAGGEKLFF
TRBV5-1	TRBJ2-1	CASSSSGTVYNEQFF
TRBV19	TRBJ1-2	CASSSGTGIGGYTF
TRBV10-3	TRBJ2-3	CAIGGTSGGPSTDTQYF
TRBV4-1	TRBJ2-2	CASSQDRAGGPDTGELFF
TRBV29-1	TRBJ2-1	CSVSEGLAPLKNEQFF
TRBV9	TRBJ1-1	CASSVGKAGGTGTEAFF
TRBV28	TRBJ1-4	CASSPSGGNEKLFF
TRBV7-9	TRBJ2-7	CASSFMTGSSYEQYF
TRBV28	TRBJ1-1	CASSLPGRLNTEAFF
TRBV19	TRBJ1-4	CASSDLGGPDNEKLFF
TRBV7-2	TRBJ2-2	CASSLVSTVSNTGELFF
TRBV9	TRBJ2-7	CASSPGQGVHEQYF
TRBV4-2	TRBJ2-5	CASSQGGSGFETQYF
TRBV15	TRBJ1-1	CATSSSQAMNTEAFF
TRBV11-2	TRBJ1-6	CASSLGRDSPLHF